This T cell receptor beta chain was identified in a study of PD-1 blockade in classical Hodgkin lymphoma. Overall study context: Nivolumab was administered to patients intravenously at 3 mg/kg every 2 weeks.

Of note for this clone: As yet, its antigen is unknown. The junction shows a germline mismatch at one end, possibly a read error.

Overall study findings and caveats: TCR diversity in CD4+, not CD8+, cells rose significantly by C4D1. Patients with a complete response exhibited baseline diversity comparable to newly diagnosed patients.

Each patient experienced a relapse that followed autologous stem cell transplantation, and brentuximab vedotin exposure varied. The patients, who had relapsed/refractory classical Hodgkin lymphoma, achieved best responses of complete response, partial response or progressive disease. The germline CDR1 and CDR2 sequences are ENHRY and SYGVKD. This CDR3 contains 14 residues. Assay: immunoSEQ multiplex PCR; the TCRdb copy retains only in-frame clones and omits some. Of roughly 30,000 clones detected, roughly 70% appear once; the ten largest clones hold about 26%. The material sequenced was peripheral blood mononuclear cells (PBMCs), taken before the second cycle of nivolumab. This TCR came from a human donor with classical Hodgkin lymphoma. The V and J genes are TRBV10-3 and TRBJ1-1; the D is unclear. CDR3 amino acids: CASSPIQANTEAFF. Here the CDR3 DNA reads TGTGCCAGCAGTCCCATCCAGGCGAACACTGAAGCTTTCTTT.